These 5 T cell receptor beta chains share one sample of origin, sequenced in a study of PD-1 blockade in classical Hodgkin lymphoma. The protocol was immunoSEQ multiplex PCR, while the TCRdb copy is restricted to in-frame clones and leaves out a portion. The sample holds 49,000 or so clones, around 82% seen once. All patients experienced relapse after autologous stem cell transplantation, and brentuximab vedotin exposure was variable. The material was peripheral blood mononuclear cells (PBMCs), obtained before the second cycle of nivolumab. These receptors were collected from a human donor with classical Hodgkin lymphoma.

The chain combines TRBV30 with TRBJ2-3, with D perhaps given as TRBD1 or TRBD2 (5 bases each). In germline, CDR1 is GTSNPN, CDR2 SVGIG (reference sequence). The CDR3 length is 16 residues. The V and J ends lost 0 bases and 2 bases respectively, with 15 bases between them. The CDR3 nucleotides are TGTGCCTGGAGTGTTGGTTGGGACGCCAACACAGATACGCAGTATTTT. Its protein is CAWSVGWDANTDTQYF.

The chain has TRBV18 and TRBJ1-2; D is possibly TRBD1 (6 bases). Deletions cut 3 bases from V and 6 bases from J, with 14 bases between. The germline V gene has CDR1 KGHSH and CDR2 LQKENI. CDR3 size: 14 residues. The CDR3 DNA reads as TGTGCCAGCTCACCGCGATCAGGGGAGGATGGCTACACCTTC. As protein: CASSPRSGEDGYTF.

The genes are TRBV29-1 and TRBJ1-2; D is unresolved. The V end was cut by 4 bases, the J end by 6 bases, with 9 bases between. Germline values: CDR1 SQVTM, CDR2 ANQGSEA. This CDR3 contains 11 residues. In DNA form, the CDR3 reads TGCAGCGTTGGTGACTTGGATGGCTACACCTTC. Translated: CSVGDLDGYTF.

The rearrangement joins TRBV6-1 to TRBJ1-2; maybe TRBD1 (5 bases). V shed 4 bases and J shed 3 bases, with 12 bases lying between them. The germline gives CDR1 MNHNS, CDR2 SASEGT. This CDR3 is built from 14 residues. Here the CDR3 DNA reads TGTGCCAGCAGTGTCAGACAGCAGCACTATGGCTACACCTTC. This gives the protein CASSVRQQHYGYTF.

The gene calls are TRBV19 and TRBJ2-7, with 8 positions matching TRBD2. J gave up 7 bases and V 2 bases, and 7 bases lay outside the gene matches. From germline, CDR1 is LNHDA and CDR2 SQIVND (reference sequence). This CDR3 region has 14 residues. CDR3 region: CASSIFGLAGEQYF. In DNA form, the CDR3 reads TGTGCCAGTAGTATATTCGGGCTAGCGGGTGAGCAGTACTTC.